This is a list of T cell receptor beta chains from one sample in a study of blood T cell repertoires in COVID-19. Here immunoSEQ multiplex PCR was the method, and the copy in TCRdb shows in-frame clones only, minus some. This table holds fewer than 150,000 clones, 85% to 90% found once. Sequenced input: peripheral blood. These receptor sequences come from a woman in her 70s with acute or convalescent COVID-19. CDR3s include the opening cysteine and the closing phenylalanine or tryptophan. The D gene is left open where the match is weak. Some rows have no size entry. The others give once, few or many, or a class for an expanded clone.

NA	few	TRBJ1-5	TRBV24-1	TGTGCCACCAGGGACAGCGACAATCAGCCCCAGCATTTT	CATRDSDNQPQHF
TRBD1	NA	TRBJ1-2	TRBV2	TGTGCCAGCAGTCGACAGGGGGCTGACTATGGCTACACCTTC	CASSRQGADYGYTF
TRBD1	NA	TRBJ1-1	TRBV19	TGTGCCAGTAGTTCGGGACAGGGCCGCACTGAAGCTTTCTTT	CASSSGQGRTEAFF
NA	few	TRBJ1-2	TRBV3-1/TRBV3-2	TGTGCCAGCAGCCAGGGCAGAACTAACTATGGCTACACCTTC	CASSQGRTNYGYTF
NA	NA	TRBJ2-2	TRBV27	TGTGCCAGCAGTTTCTCGAACACCGGGGAGCTGTTTTTT	CASSFSNTGELFF
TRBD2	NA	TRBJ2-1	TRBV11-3	TGTGCCAGCAGCTTAGAATTTGGGGAGGGGCGAAGGGGCAATGAGCAGTTCTTC	CASSLEFGEGRRGNEQFF
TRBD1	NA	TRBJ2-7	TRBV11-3	TGTGCCAGCAGCTTAGGGGGGACAGGCCATACCTACGAGCAGTACTTC	CASSLGGTGHTYEQYF
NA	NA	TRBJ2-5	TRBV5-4	TGTGCCAGCAGCTTGGTCCCGCAGCAAGAGACCCAGTACTTC	CASSLVPQQETQYF
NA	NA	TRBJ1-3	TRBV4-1	TGCGCCACCTCCCGACAACCATCTGGAAACACCATATATTTT	CATSRQPSGNTIYF
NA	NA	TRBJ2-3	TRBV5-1	TGCGCCAGCAGCTCAGCTAGCGGCACAGATACGCAGTATTTT	CASSSASGTDTQYF
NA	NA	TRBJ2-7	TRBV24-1	TGTGCCACCAGTGGACACGGAGGCTCCTACGAGCAGTACTTC	CATSGHGGSYEQYF
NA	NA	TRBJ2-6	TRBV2	TGTGCCAGCATCGGGGGTCGGACCGGGGCCAACGTCCTGACTTTC	CASIGGRTGANVLTF
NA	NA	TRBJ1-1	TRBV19	TGTGCCAGTAGTACTGACATAAGTACGAACACTGAAGCTTTCTTT	CASSTDISTNTEAFF
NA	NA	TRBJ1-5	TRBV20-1	TGCAGTGCTAGTAACCGAGGCAATCAGCCCCAGCATTTT	CSASNRGNQPQHF
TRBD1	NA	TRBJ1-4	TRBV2	TGTGCCACCGAGACAGGGGGAAGAACTAATGAAAAACTGTTTTTT	CATETGGRTNEKLFF
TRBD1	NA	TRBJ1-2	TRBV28	TGTGCCAGCAGTTTGCGTGACAAGGGGGCGCGGGAAAACTATGGCTACACCTTC	CASSLRDKGARENYGYTF
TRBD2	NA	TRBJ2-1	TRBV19	TGTGCCAGTAGTCCAGGCGGCGGGGGTATTCGGAATGAGCAGTTCTTC	CASSPGGGGIRNEQFF
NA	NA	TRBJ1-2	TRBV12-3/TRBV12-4	TGTGCCAGCAGCCATGGGGGGTCATATGGCTACACCTTC	CASSHGGSYGYTF
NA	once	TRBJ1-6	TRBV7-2	TGTGCCAGCAGCTTACAGGGGTCCTATAATTCACCCCTCCACTTT	CASSLQGSYNSPLHF
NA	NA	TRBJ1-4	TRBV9	TGTGCCAGCAGCCGAGAAGTAAATGAAAAACTGTTTTTT	CASSREVNEKLFF
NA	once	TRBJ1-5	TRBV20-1	TGCAGTGCTAGTCTCGGACATAGCAATCAGCCCCAGCATTTT	CSASLGHSNQPQHF
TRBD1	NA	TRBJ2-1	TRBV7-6	TGTGCCAGCAGCTTAAGGACAGGGGCCGACAATGAGCAGTTCTTC	CASSLRTGADNEQFF
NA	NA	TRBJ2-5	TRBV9	TGTGCCAGCAGCGCGGAGGCGGAGACCCAGTACTTC	CASSAEAETQYF
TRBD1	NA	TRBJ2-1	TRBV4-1	TGCGCCAGCAGCCATGAGCCAGGGGGCACCGAGCAGTTCTTC	CASSHEPGGTEQFF
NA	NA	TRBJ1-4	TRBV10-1	TGCGCCAGCAGTCCCCGGGTCGGTCCTAATGAAAAACTGTTTTTT	CASSPRVGPNEKLFF
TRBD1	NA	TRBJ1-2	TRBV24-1	TGTGCCACCAGTGACACAGGGGGATCCTATGGCTACACCTTC	CATSDTGGSYGYTF
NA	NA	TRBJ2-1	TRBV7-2	TGTGCCAGCAGCTTAGCATACCGGGTCCCGGAGGGGCAGTTCTTC	CASSLAYRVPEGQFF
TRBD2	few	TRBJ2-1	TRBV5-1	TGCGCCAGCAGCTCCTGGGGGGGATCCTCCTACAATGAGCAGTTCTTC	CASSSWGGSSYNEQFF
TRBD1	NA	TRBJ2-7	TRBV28	TGTGCCAGCAGTTTCGACAGGGGGAGCCCCTACGAGCAGTACTTC	CASSFDRGSPYEQYF
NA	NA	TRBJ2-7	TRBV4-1	TGCGCCAGCAGCCAAGTCCGGGGCTACGAGCAGTACTTC	CASSQVRGYEQYF
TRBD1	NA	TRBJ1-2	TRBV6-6	TGTGCCAGCAGCTCGGGGGACAGGGGGCTTCTTGGCTACACCTTC	CASSSGDRGLLGYTF
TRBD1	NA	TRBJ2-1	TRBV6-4	TGTGCCAGCAGAAAAAGGACAGGGGAAGATGAGCAGTTCTTC	CASRKRTGEDEQFF
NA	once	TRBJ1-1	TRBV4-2	TGTGCCAGCAGCCAAAATGTGGGGTTAGGGAGCACTGAAGCTTTCTTT	CASSQNVGLGSTEAFF
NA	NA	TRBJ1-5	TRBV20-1	TGCAGTGCTAGTCTCTCAGCCGGGTTGGATCAGCCCCAGCATTTT	CSASLSAGLDQPQHF
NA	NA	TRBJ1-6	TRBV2	TGTGCCAGCAGTGACCCATCACCCCTCCACTTT	CASSDPSPLHF
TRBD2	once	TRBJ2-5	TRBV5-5	TGTGCCAGCAGCTCTACGATAGCGGGGGGGCGGGAGACCCAGTACTTC	CASSSTIAGGRETQYF
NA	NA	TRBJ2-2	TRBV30	TGTGCCTGGAGACCCCCGGACTCAAAGAACACCGGGGAGCTGTTTTTT	CAWRPPDSKNTGELFF
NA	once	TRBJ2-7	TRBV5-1	TGCGCCAGCAGTTTACCCTCCCTGGGGGCTACTGAGCAGTACTTC	CASSLPSLGATEQYF
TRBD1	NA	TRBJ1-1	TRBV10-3	TGTGCCATCAGTGAGCGGGACAGGGAGGAAGCTTTCTTT	CAISERDREEAFF
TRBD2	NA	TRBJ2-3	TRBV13	TGTGCCAGCAGCCCAGGCAGCGGGGGGGCCTGGGATACGCAGTATTTT	CASSPGSGGAWDTQYF
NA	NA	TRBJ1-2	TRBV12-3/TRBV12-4	TGTGCCAGCAGTTTTGGACTGAACTATGGCTACACCTTC	CASSFGLNYGYTF
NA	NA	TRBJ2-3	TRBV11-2	TGTGCCAGCAGCTTAGAGCAGGGTAGACATACGCAGTATTTT	CASSLEQGRHTQYF
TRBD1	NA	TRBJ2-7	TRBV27	TGTGCCAGCAGCCGCGAGGGGCAGGGGGTGGGAGAGCAGTACTTC	CASSREGQGVGEQYF
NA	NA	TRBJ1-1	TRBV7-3	TGTGCCAGCAGCTTAGCCCCACGGGGGAACACTGAAGCTTTCTTT	CASSLAPRGNTEAFF
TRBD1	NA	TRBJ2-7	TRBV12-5	TGTGCTAGTGGACCGGGACAGGGGACCTACGAGCAGTACTTC	CASGPGQGTYEQYF
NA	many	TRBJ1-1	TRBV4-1	TGCGCCAGCAGCCAAGTCCCGCCGGGGAAGAACACTGAAGCTTTCTTT	CASSQVPPGKNTEAFF
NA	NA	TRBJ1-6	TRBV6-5	TGTGCCAGCAGTCCGAACGGGGGGAGGAATTCACCCCTCCACTTT	CASSPNGGRNSPLHF
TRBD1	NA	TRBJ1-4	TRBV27	TGTGCCAGCAGAGGGACAGGGTATGAAAAACTGTTTTTT	CASRGTGYEKLFF
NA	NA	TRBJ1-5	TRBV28	TGTGCCAGCAGTCAAAGACAGGGCAATCAGCCCCAGCATTTT	CASSQRQGNQPQHF